This T cell receptor (beta chain) is drawn from a study of cytomegalovirus exposure and HLA in healthy donors. Researchers ran the PCR with 60 Vbeta and 13 Jbeta primers. The table came from immunoSEQ multiplex PCR; TCRdb's copy has only in-frame clones and leaves some out. The table lists about 82,000 clones, 63% of them singletons. The germline V gene has CDR1 MNHNS and CDR2 SASEGT. Trimming stripped 6 bases from V and 1 base from J, with 15 bases between. The CDR3 is made up of 15 amino acids. The source is a woman aged 40-49 years in good health and CMV-seropositive. The source material was PBMCs. The chain links TRBV6-1 to TRBJ1-1; D gene uncertain. The CDR3 nucleotides read TGTGCCAGCAGGATGATGAAGGGAGGGAACACTGAAGCTTTCTTT. Translation gives CASRMMKGGNTEAFF.